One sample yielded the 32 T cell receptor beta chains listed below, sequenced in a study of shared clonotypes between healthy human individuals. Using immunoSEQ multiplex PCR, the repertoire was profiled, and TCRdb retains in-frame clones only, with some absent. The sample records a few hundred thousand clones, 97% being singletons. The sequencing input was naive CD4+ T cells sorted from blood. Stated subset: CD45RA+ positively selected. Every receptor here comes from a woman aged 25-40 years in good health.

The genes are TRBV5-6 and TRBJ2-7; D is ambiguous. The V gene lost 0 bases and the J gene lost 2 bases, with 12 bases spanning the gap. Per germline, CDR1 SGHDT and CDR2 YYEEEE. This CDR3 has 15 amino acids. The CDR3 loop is CASSLDYRHPYEQYF. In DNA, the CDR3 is TGTGCCAGCAGCTTGGATTATAGGCACCCCTACGAGCAGTACTTC.

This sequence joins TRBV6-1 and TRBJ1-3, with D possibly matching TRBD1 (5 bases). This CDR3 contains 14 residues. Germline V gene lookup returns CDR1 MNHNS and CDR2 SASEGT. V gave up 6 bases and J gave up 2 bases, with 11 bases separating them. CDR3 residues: CASRASGTGNTIYF. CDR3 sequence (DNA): TGTGCCAGCAGAGCCTCAGGGACTGGAAACACCATATATTTT.

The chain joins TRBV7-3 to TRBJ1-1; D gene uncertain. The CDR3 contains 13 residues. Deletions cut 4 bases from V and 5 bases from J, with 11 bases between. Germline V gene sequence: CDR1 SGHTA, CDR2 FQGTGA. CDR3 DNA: TGTGCCAGCAGCTCCCAGGAAGGGACTGAAGCTTTCTTT. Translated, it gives CASSSQEGTEAFF.

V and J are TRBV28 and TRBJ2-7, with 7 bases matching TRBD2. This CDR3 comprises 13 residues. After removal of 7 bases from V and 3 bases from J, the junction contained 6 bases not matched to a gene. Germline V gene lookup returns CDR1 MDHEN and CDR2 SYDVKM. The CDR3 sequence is CASTSGTIYEQYF. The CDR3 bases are TGTGCCAGCACCTCCGGGACTATCTACGAGCAGTACTTC.

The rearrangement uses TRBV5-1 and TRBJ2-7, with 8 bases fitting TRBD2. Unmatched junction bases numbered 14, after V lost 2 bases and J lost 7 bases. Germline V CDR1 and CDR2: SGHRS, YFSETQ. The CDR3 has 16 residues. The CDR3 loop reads CASSLGTRGGLEEQYF. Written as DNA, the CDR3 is TGCGCCAGCAGCTTAGGGACTAGAGGCGGTCTAGAGGAGCAGTACTTC. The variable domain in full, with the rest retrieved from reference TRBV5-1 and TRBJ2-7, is KAGVTQTPRYLIKTRGQQVTLSCSPISGHRSVSWYQQTPGQGLQFLFEYFSETQRNKGNFPGRFSGRQFSNSRSEMNVSTLELGDSALYLCASSLGTRGGLEEQYFGPGTRLTVT.

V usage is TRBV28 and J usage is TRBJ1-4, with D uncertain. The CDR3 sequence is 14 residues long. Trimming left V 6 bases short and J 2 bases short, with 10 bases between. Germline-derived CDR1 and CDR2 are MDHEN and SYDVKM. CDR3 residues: CASSLPGTNEKLFF. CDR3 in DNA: TGTGCCAGCAGCCTCCCTGGGACTAATGAAAAACTGTTTTTT.

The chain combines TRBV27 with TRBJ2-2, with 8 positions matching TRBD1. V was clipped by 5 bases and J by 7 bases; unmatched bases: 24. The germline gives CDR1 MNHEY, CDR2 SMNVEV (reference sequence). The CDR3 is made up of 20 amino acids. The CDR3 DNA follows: TGTGCCAGCAGTGTCTCCCGGGACAGGTCTACAGGTTGGGGTGGCGGGGAGCTGTTTTTT. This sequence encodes CASSVSRDRSTGWGGGELFF.

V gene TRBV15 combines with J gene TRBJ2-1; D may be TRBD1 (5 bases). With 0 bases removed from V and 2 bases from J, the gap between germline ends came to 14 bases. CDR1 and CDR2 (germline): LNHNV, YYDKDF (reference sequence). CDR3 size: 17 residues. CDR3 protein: CATSRDWAGITYNEQFF. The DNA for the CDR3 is TGTGCCACCAGCAGAGATTGGGCAGGGATAACCTACAATGAGCAGTTCTTC.

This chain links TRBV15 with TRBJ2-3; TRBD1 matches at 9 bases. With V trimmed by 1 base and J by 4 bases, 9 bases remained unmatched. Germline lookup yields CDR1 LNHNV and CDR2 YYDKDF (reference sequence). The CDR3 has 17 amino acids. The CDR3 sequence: CATSRVDRDRVADTQYF. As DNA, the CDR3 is TGTGCCACCAGCAGAGTGGATCGGGACAGGGTTGCAGATACGCAGTATTTT.

The CDR3 DNA reads TGTGCCAGCACTCTAGGTAGGACAGGGGGTAGCTACGAGCAGTACTTC. Amino acids: CASTLGRTGGSYEQYF. This chain links TRBV6-6 with TRBJ2-7; TRBD1 matches at 10 bases. The CDR3 contains 16 residues. Germline CDR1 MNHNY, CDR2 SVGAGI (reference sequence). V gave up 7 bases and J gave up 3 bases; unmatched junction bases: 12.

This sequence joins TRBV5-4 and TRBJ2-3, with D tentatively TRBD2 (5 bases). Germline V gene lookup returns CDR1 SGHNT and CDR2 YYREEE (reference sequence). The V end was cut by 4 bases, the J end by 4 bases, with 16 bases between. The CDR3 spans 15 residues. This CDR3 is CASSLGGSGSDTQYF. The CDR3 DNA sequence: TGTGCCAGCAGCCTAGGAGGATCCGGGTCAGATACGCAGTATTTT.

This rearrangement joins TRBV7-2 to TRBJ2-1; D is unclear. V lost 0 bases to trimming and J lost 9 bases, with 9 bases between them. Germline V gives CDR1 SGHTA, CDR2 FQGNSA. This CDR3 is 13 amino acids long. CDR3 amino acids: CASSLALQGEQFF. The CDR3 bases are TGTGCCAGCAGCTTAGCCCTTCAAGGTGAGCAGTTCTTC.

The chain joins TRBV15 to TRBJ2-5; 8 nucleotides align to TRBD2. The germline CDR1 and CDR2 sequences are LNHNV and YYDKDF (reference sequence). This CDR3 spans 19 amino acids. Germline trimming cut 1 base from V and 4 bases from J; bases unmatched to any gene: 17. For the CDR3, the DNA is TGTGCCACCAGCAGAGCCCCCAGGACTAGCTTCATGGGGGGAGAGACCCAGTACTTC. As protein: CATSRAPRTSFMGGETQYF. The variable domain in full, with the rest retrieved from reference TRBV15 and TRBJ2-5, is DAMVIQNPRYQVTQFGKPVTLSCSQTLNHNVMYWYQQKSSQAPKLLFHYYDKDFNNEADTPDNFQSRRPNTSFCFLDIRSPGLGDTAMYLCATSRAPRTSFMGGETQYFGPGTRLLVL.

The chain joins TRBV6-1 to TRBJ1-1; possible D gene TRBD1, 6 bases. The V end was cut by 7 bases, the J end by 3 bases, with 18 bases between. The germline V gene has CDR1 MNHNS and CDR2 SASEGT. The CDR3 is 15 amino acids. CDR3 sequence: CASTRGGGGYTEAFF. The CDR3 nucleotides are TGTGCCAGCACCCGGGGAGGGGGAGGTTACACTGAAGCTTTCTTT.

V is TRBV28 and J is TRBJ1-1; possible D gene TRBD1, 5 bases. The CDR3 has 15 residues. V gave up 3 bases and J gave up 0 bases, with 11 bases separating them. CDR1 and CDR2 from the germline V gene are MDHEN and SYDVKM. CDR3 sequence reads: CASSLTQVLNTEAFF. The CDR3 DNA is TGTGCCAGCAGTTTGACACAGGTGTTGAACACTGAAGCTTTCTTT.

For the CDR3, the DNA is TGTGCCAGCAGCACGGGACCCAATCAAGAGACCCAGTACTTC. Translation: CASSTGPNQETQYF. This rearrangement joins TRBV13 to TRBJ2-5; possibly TRBD1 or TRBD2 for D (5 bases each). V was shortened by 5 bases and J by 2 bases, with 12 bases between the two germline ends. Per germline, CDR1 PRHDT and CDR2 FYEKMQ (reference sequence). The CDR3 has 14 residues.

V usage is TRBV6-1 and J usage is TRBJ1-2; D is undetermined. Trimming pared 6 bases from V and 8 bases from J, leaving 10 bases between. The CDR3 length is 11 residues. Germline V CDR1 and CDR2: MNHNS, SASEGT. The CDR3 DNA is TGTGCCAGCAGATGGGAGTACGGCTACACCTTC. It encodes CASRWEYGYTF.

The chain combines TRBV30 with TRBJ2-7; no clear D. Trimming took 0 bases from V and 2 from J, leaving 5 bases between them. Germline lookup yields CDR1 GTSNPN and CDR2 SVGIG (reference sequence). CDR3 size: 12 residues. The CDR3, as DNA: TGTGCCTGGAGTGTACTCCCCTACGAGCAGTACTTC. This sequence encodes CAWSVLPYEQYF.

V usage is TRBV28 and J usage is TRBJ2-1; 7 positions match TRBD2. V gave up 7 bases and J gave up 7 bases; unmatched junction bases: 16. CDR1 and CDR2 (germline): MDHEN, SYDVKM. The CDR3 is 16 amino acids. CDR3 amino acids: CASNPPGGGPVNEQFF. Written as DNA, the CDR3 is TGTGCCAGCAACCCGCCGGGGGGAGGGCCGGTGAATGAGCAGTTCTTC.

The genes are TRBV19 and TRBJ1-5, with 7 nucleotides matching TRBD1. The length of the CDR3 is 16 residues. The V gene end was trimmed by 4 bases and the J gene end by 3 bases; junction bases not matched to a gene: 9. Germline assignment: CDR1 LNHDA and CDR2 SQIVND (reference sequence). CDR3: CASSTLRQGANQPQHF. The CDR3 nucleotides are TGTGCCAGTAGTACATTACGACAGGGCGCCAATCAGCCCCAGCATTTT.

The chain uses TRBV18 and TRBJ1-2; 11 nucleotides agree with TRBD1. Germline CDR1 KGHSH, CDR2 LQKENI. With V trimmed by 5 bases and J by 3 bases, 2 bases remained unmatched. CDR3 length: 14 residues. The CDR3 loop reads CASSRDRGDYGYTF. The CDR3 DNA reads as TGTGCCAGCTCAAGGGACAGGGGGGACTATGGCTACACCTTC.

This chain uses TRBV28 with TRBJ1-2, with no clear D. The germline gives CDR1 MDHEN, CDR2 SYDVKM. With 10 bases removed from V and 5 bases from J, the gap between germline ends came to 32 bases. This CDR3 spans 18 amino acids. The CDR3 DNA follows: TGTGCCACCCAAGGAGGGTCGTACCACCAAGCAAGCCCTTATGGCTACACCTTC. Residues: CATQGGSYHQASPYGYTF.

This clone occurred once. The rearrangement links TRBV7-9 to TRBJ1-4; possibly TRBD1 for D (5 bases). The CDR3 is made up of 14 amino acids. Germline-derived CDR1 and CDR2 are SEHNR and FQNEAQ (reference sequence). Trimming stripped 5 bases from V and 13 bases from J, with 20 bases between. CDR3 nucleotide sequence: TGTGCCAGCAGCCTTGACAGATGGCCGGAGGTACTGTTTTTT. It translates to CASSLDRWPEVLFF.

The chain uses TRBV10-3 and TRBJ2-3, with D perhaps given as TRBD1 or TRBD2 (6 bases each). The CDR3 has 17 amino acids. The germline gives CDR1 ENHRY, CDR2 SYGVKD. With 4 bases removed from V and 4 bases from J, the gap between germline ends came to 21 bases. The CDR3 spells CAISGASGVGGSDTQYF. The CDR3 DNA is TGTGCCATCAGTGGTGCTTCCGGGGTAGGGGGGTCAGATACGCAGTATTTT.

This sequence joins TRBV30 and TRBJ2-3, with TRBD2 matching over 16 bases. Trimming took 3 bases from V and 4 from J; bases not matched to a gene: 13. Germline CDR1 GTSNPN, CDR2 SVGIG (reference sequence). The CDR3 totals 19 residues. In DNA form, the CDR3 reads TGTGCCTGGAGAGCTCCCGGGACTAGCGGGAGGGGGGAGTCAGATACGCAGTATTTT. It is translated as CAWRAPGTSGRGESDTQYF. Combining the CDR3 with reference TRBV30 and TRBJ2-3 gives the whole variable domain SQTIHQWPATLVQPVGSPLSLECTVEGTSNPNLYWYRQAAGRGLQLLFYSVGIGQISSEVPQNLSASRPQDRQFILSSKKLLLSDSGFYLCAWRAPGTSGRGESDTQYFGPGTRLTVL.

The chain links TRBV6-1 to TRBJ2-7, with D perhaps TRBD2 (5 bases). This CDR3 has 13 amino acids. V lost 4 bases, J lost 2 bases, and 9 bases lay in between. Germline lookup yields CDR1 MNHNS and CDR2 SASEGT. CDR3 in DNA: TGTGCCAGCAGTGGCGGGCGGACCTACGAGCAGTACTTC. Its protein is CASSGGRTYEQYF.

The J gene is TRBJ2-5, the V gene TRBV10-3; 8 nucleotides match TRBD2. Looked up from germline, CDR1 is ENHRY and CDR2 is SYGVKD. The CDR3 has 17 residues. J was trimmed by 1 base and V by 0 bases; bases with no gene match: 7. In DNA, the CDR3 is TGTGCCATCAGTGAGTCGGAGGTTAGCGGGATCCAAGAGACCCAGTACTTC. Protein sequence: CAISESEVSGIQETQYF.

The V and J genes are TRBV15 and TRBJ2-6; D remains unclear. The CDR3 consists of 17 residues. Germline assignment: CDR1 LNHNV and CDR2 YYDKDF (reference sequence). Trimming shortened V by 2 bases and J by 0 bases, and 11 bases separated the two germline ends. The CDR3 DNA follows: TGTGCCACCAGCAGATCCCGTGGGGACTCTGGGGCCAACGTCCTGACTTTC. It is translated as CATSRSRGDSGANVLTF.

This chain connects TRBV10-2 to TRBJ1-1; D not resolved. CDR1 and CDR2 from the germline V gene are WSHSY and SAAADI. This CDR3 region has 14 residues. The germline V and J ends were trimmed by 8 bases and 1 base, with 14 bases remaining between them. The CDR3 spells CASQWTDENTEAFF. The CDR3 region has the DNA TGCGCCAGCCAATGGACGGATGAGAACACTGAAGCTTTCTTT.

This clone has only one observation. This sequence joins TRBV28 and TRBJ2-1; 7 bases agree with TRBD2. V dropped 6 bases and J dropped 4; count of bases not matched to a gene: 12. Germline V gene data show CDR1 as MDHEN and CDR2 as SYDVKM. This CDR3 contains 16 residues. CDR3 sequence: CASSLASAGSYNEQFF. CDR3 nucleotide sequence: TGTGCCAGCAGCCTAGCCTCAGCGGGATCTTACAATGAGCAGTTCTTC.

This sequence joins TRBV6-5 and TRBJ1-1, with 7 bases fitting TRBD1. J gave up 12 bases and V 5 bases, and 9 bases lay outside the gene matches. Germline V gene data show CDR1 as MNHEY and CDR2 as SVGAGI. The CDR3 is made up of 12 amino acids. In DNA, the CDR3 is TGTGCCAGCAGTACAGAAGGGGGCGCGACTTTCTTT. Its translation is CASSTEGGATFF.

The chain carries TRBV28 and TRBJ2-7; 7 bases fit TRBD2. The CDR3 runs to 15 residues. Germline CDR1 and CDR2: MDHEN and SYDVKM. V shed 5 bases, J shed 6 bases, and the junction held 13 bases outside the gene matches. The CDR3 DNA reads TGTGCCAGCAGTGCGCCGGGACTACCTCTGGGCGAGCAGTACTTC. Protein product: CASSAPGLPLGEQYF.